This TCR beta chain stems from a study of neurological immune-mediated disorders. Study-wide points: CDR3 amino acid sequences found in expanded clones were never shared across subjects, suggesting private repertoires in all groups.

The making of cDNA relied on 5'RACE with 10-nucleotide random UMIs. Every sequencing run gave over 180 million TCR-beta sequences, taken from 15-18 subjects. MiXCR was run by TCRdb on the 5' RACE reads, yielding one entry per CDR3 protein. The top ten hold 4.9% of the sample, which has fewer than 35,000 distinct CDR3 sequences, less than 20% seen once. By sample share, this clonotype is medium-sized. As yet, its antigen is unknown. Indicated time point: technical triplicate 3. Sorted libraries came from roughly 1 million CD4+ or CD8+ T cells. V dropped 8 bases and J dropped 0 bases, with 12 bases sitting between them. This CDR3 has 14 residues. CDR1 MDHEN and CDR2 SYDVKM come from the germline V gene.

The sequencing input was CD4+ T cells from blood. The V gene is TRBV28, the J gene TRBJ2-3; TRBD2 is a possible D gene (5 bases). The sequence was collected from a female donor with HTLV-1-associated myelopathy (HAM/TSP). In DNA, the CDR3 is TGTGCCAGCCTGGAGGCAGATAGCACAGATACGCAGTATTTT. This gives the protein CASLEADSTDTQYF. Based on the CDR3 plus reference TRBV28 and TRBJ2-3, the full variable domain is DVKVTQSSRYLVKRTGEKVFLECVQDMDHENMFWYRQDPGLGLRLIYFSYDVKMKEKGDIPEGYSVSREKKERFSLILESASTNQTSMYLCASLEADSTDTQYFGPGTRLTVL.